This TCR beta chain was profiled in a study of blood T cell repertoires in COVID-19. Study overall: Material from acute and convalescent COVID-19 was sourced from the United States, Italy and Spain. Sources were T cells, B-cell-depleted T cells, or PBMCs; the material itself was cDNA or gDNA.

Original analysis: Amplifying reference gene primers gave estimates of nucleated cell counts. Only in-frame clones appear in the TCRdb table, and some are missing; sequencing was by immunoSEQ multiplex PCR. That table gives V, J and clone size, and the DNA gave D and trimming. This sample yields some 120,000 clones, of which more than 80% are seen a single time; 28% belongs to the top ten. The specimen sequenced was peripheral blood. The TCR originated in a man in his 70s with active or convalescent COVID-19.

CDR3 region: CASRGQLQETQYF. The CDR3 DNA is TGTGCCAGCAGAGGACAGCTCCAAGAGACCCAGTACTTC. The J gene is TRBJ2-5, the V gene TRBV2, with D possibly TRBD1 on 6 matching bases. CDR3 length: 13 residues. Germline V gene lookup returns CDR1 SNHLY and CDR2 FYNNEI. V was trimmed by 6 bases and J by 1 base, leaving 9 bases between them. Together with reference TRBV2 and TRBJ2-5, the CDR3 gives the full variable domain: EPEVTQTPSHQVTQMGQEVILRCVPISNHLYFYWYRQILGQKVEFLVSFYNNEISEKSEIFDDQFSVERPDGSNFTLKIRSTKLEDSAMYFCASRGQLQETQYFGPGTRLLVL.